Reported below is one T cell receptor (beta chain). Antigen unknown. The sample carries other DNA sequences with the same CDR3. This entry belongs to a study of beta chain features in type 1 diabetes. Looking at the study overall: Healthy donors, compared against patients, showed similar age, gender and cell yields.

CD45RO/CCR7/CD25/CD127/CD95/CD27 sorting isolated CD4+ naive, central memory, regulatory and stem cell-like memory cells. The whole isolated RNA underwent reverse transcription, so sequencing captured expressed TCRB transcripts. Profiled with immunoSEQ multiplex PCR; TCRdb holds only in-frame clones, not every one. This table holds hundreds of thousands of clones, roughly 13% found once. Study results and caveats: Among type 1 diabetes patients, VDJ junctions had fewer insertions and more deletions. Type 1 diabetes patients showed a moderate but significant shortening of TCRB CDR3s in all four CD4+ subsets. Researchers caution that PCR might favor shorter templates, equally among patients and controls.

The CDR3 extends over 12 amino acids. The ends were cut back, 4 bases at V and 1 base at J, with 2 bases in the middle. The germline CDR1 and CDR2 sequences are SNHLY and FYNNEI. The source is a man aged 18 to 29 with type 1 diabetes. Sequences were obtained from naive CD4+ T cells from blood. This chain links TRBV2 with TRBJ2-1; no firm D call. CDR3: CASSASYNEQFF. For the CDR3, the DNA is TGTGCCAGCAGTGCTTCCTACAATGAGCAGTTCTTC.